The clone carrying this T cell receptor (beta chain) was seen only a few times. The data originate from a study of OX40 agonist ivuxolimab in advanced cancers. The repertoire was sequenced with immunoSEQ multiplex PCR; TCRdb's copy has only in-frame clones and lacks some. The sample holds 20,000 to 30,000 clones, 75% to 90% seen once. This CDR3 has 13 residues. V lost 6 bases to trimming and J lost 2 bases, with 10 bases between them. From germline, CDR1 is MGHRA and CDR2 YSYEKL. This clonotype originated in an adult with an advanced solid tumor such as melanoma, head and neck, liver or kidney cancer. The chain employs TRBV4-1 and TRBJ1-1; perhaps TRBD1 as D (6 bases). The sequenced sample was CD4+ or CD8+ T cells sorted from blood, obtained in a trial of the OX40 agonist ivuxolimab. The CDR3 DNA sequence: TGCGCCAGCAGGAGACAGGAAAACACTGAAGCTTTCTTT. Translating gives CASRRQENTEAFF.